The 28 T cell receptor beta chains presented below share a single source sample, sequenced in a study of T cell responses to AZD1222 COVID-19 vaccine (dated by TCRdb to about 2021). The label giving this sample's time point can be read as: baseline before first vaccination. The protocol used for the library was the immunoSEQ multiplex PCR assay. The table was pulled from immuneACCESS by TCRdb, which kept in-frame rearrangements only. Such tables lose some clones; where checked, under half of the loss comes from unresolved V genes, and the rest has no known cause. Present in this sample are about 140,000 clones, 70% to 90% of which were seen just once. 2.5% to 3% of the sample rests with the top ten. Sequencing was performed on peripheral blood, taken on day 0 of AZD1222 vaccination. Receptor source: an adult in good health.

The CDR3 DNA reads TGTGCCAGTACCAACTTCCTTACAGGGGGCACTAATCAGCCCCAGCATTTT. It is translated as CASTNFLTGGTNQPQHF. The chain recombines TRBV19 with TRBJ1-5; 9 nucleotides line up with TRBD1. The CDR3 length is 17 residues. J was trimmed by 4 bases and V by 7 bases; bases with no gene match: 14. Germline loops: CDR1 LNHDA, CDR2 SQIVND (reference sequence).

With regard to this clone: The same CDR3 can be traced to other DNA sequences in this sample. The CDR3 loop reads CASSLRAGLYGYTF. The DNA for the CDR3 is TGTGCCAGCAGCTTGAGAGCAGGCTTGTATGGCTACACCTTC. This chain connects TRBV7-9 to TRBJ1-2, with D unresolved. The length of the CDR3 is 14 residues. Trimming left V 3 bases short and J 5 bases short, with 13 bases between. Germline V lookup: CDR1 SEHNR, CDR2 FQNEAQ (reference sequence). Using reference TRBV7-9 and TRBJ1-2 for the parts outside the CDR3, the full variable domain is DTGVSQNPRHKITKRGQNVTFRCDPISEHNRLYWYRQTLGQGPEFLTYFQNEAQLEKSRLLSDRFSAERPKGSFSTLEIQRTEQGDSAMYLCASSLRAGLYGYTFGSGTRLTVV.

The chain is built from TRBV5-1 and TRBJ1-6, with D hard to call. Germline V gene lookup returns CDR1 SGHRS and CDR2 YFSETQ. The CDR3 is made up of 14 amino acids. Deletions cut 0 bases from V and 4 bases from J, with 5 bases between. This chain's CDR3 is CASSLAEYNSPLHF. The DNA for the CDR3 is TGCGCCAGCAGCTTGGCAGAATATAATTCACCCCTCCACTTT.

The chain couples TRBV4-3 to TRBJ2-1; 11 nucleotides align to TRBD2. The CDR3 extends over 17 amino acids. V dropped 1 base and J dropped 5; count of bases not matched to a gene: 7. The germline V gene encodes CDR1 LGHNA and CDR2 YSLEER. Here the CDR3 reads CASSQGWLAGGHNEQFF. Here the CDR3 DNA reads TGCGCCAGCAGCCAAGGCTGGCTAGCGGGAGGTCACAATGAGCAGTTCTTC.

V and J are TRBV25-1 and TRBJ2-5; a weak D match, TRBD1 (5 bases). The CDR3 runs 15 residues. V dropped 3 bases and J dropped 5 bases, with 16 bases sitting between them. Looked up from germline, CDR1 is MGHDK and CDR2 is SYGVNS. The CDR3 DNA follows: TGTGCCAGCAGTGATTCCAGGGCCCTAGGGGAGACCCAGTACTTC. Protein sequence: CASSDSRALGETQYF.

The CDR3 region has the DNA TGCGCCAGCAGCTTGACCCAAAGCAACTATGGCTACACCTTC. Its translation is CASSLTQSNYGYTF. The chain has TRBV5-1 and TRBJ1-2; D uncertain. V lost 1 base and J 2 bases, leaving 9 bases between the germline ends. This CDR3 region has 14 residues. In germline, CDR1 is SGHRS, CDR2 YFSETQ.

This chain links TRBV28 with TRBJ2-1; 11 bases are shared with TRBD2. Germline V gene data show CDR1 as MDHEN and CDR2 as SYDVKM. CDR3 length equals 15 residues. Losses at the gene ends were 7 bases for V and 7 bases for J; bases not matched to a gene: 9. CDR3 in DNA: TGTGCCAGCACCGCGGGAACTAGCGGGAGTAATGAGCAGTTCTTC. Translating it yields CASTAGTSGSNEQFF.

The V gene is TRBV7-9, the J gene TRBJ2-1; tentative D call: TRBD2 (6 bases). The V gene lost 8 bases and the J gene lost 6 bases, with 20 bases spanning the gap. The germline gives CDR1 SEHNR, CDR2 FQNEAQ (reference sequence). The CDR3 runs to 15 residues. The CDR3 bases are TGTGCCAGCGGGACCCGCGGGGCCCGGGGCAATGAGCAGTTCTTC. Translated: CASGTRGARGNEQFF.

The chain is built from TRBV19 and TRBJ1-5, with a tentative D call TRBD1 (5 bases). Germline CDR1 LNHDA, CDR2 SQIVND (reference sequence). CDR3 length: 17 amino acids. V lost 3 bases, J lost 0 bases, and 15 bases lay in between. The CDR3 reads CASSIRVGTDSNQPQHF. In DNA, the CDR3 is TGTGCCAGTAGTATTCGCGTGGGGACCGATAGCAATCAGCCCCAGCATTTT.

The chain carries TRBV18 and TRBJ2-3; D unclear. The CDR3 has 14 amino acids. The V end was cut by 4 bases, the J end by 2 bases, with 10 bases between. The germline V gene has CDR1 KGHSH and CDR2 LQKENI. The CDR3 region is CASSLGSATDTQYF. The CDR3 DNA follows: TGTGCCAGCTCACTGGGGTCGGCCACAGATACGCAGTATTTT.

The chain links TRBV18 to TRBJ1-1, with 11 bases that match TRBD1. Germline CDR1 is KGHSH and CDR2 is LQKENI. The ends lost 1 base at V and 4 bases at J; junction bases unmatched: 5. This CDR3 is 16 amino acids long. The CDR3 bases are TGTGCCAGCTCACCACGGGGGACAGGGGGGGCCACTGAAGCTTTCTTT. It codes for CASSPRGTGGATEAFF.

V is TRBV7-9 and J is TRBJ2-1; D is ambiguous. Between the trimmed V and J ends, which lost 3 bases and 3 bases, there was a span of 12 bases. The CDR3 length is 15 residues. Looked up from germline, CDR1 is SEHNR and CDR2 is FQNEAQ (reference sequence). CDR3 sequence: CASSLIPSLYNEQFF. CDR3 sequence (DNA): TGTGCCAGCAGCTTGATACCCTCCCTCTACAATGAGCAGTTCTTC. Looking up the rest from reference TRBV7-9 and TRBJ2-1 gives the full variable domain: DTGVSQNPRHKITKRGQNVTFRCDPISEHNRLYWYRQTLGQGPEFLTYFQNEAQLEKSRLLSDRFSAERPKGSFSTLEIQRTEQGDSAMYLCASSLIPSLYNEQFFGPGTRLTVL.

V is TRBV27 and J is TRBJ2-1; 10 bases map to TRBD2. CDR3 length: 13 residues. The germline V gene has CDR1 MNHEY and CDR2 SMNVEV (reference sequence). The V gene end was trimmed by 8 bases and the J gene end by 8 bases; junction bases not matched to a gene: 6. CDR3 sequence (DNA): TGTGCCAGCGGCCAGCGGGGGGGCGATGAGCAGTTCTTC. This encodes CASGQRGGDEQFF.

The chain joins TRBV15 to TRBJ2-7; 9 bases map to TRBD2. The CDR3 totals 20 residues. Trimming cost V 0 bases and J 2 bases; bases outside gene matches: 17. Germline V gene sequence: CDR1 LNHNV, CDR2 YYDKDF (reference sequence). The CDR3 loop is CATSRDRRGGRTLGTYEQYF. CDR3 DNA: TGTGCCACCAGCAGAGATCGGCGGGGGGGCCGGACCTTAGGAACCTACGAGCAGTACTTC.

The chain links TRBV2 to TRBJ1-1, with a possible D match to TRBD1 (6 bases). In germline, CDR1 is SNHLY, CDR2 FYNNEI. Trimming left V 5 bases short and J 2 bases short, with 15 bases between. This CDR3 is built from 15 residues. The DNA of the CDR3 is TGTGCCAGCAGTTTCAACCCGGGACAAAACACTGAAGCTTTCTTT. Its protein is CASSFNPGQNTEAFF.

The chain joins TRBV5-1 to TRBJ2-7; perhaps TRBD1 as D (5 bases). Germline loops: CDR1 SGHRS, CDR2 YFSETQ. V shed 0 bases and J shed 2 bases, with 9 bases lying between them. The CDR3 totals 14 residues. CDR3 sequence: CASSLETVAYEQYF. The CDR3 coding sequence is TGCGCCAGCAGCTTGGAGACAGTGGCCTACGAGCAGTACTTC.

The chain combines TRBV4-1 with TRBJ1-1, with 7 nucleotides matching TRBD1. CDR1 and CDR2 from the germline V gene are MGHRA and YSYEKL. The CDR3 extends over 13 amino acids. V was pared by 4 bases and J by 8 bases, with 7 bases of the junction left unmatched. CDR3 sequence reads: CASSRYSQGEAFF. CDR3 DNA sequence: TGCGCCAGCAGCCGTTATTCACAGGGGGAAGCTTTCTTT.

The CDR3 is CASSQGQGSPLHF. In nucleotides, the CDR3 is TGTGCCAGCAGCCAAGGACAGGGATCACCCCTCCACTTT. V and J are TRBV7-9 and TRBJ1-6, with 8 bases identical to TRBD1. CDR3 length equals 13 residues. Germline-derived CDR1 and CDR2 are SEHNR and FQNEAQ (reference sequence). V dropped 5 bases and J dropped 10; count of bases not matched to a gene: 4. Filled out from reference TRBV7-9 and TRBJ1-6, the complete variable domain reads DTGVSQNPRHKITKRGQNVTFRCDPISEHNRLYWYRQTLGQGPEFLTYFQNEAQLEKSRLLSDRFSAERPKGSFSTLEIQRTEQGDSAMYLCASSQGQGSPLHFGNGTRLTVT.

This sequence joins TRBV7-3 and TRBJ1-1; D is uncertain. The CDR3 is 15 residues long. Per the germline V gene, CDR1 is SGHTA and CDR2 is FQGTGA. V was clipped by 0 bases and J by 1 base, with 9 bases between them. The CDR3 DNA reads TGTGCCAGCAGCTTAACCCCCGGCCGGAACACTGAAGCTTTCTTT. Translation gives CASSLTPGRNTEAFF.

The V gene is TRBV6-2 or TRBV6-3, the J gene TRBJ1-1; no reliable D call. In germline, CDR1 is MNHEY, CDR2 SVGEGT. The CDR3 is 15 amino acids. V dropped 6 bases and J dropped 4 bases, with 18 bases sitting between them. In nucleotides, the CDR3 is TGTGCCAGCAGCCAGCGGGCCCCAGGAGTCACTGAAGCTTTCTTT. Protein sequence: CASSQRAPGVTEAFF.

The CDR3 region is CASSRDSGAGGTDTQYF. DNA of the CDR3: TGCGCCAGCAGCCGAGACTCTGGGGCGGGGGGCACAGATACGCAGTATTTT. The gene calls are TRBV4-1 and TRBJ2-3; 7 bases map to TRBD2. V lost 4 bases, J lost 1 base, and 11 bases stayed unmatched. CDR1 is MGHRA and CDR2 is YSYEKL in the germline V gene. The CDR3 is 17 residues long.

DNA of the CDR3: TGTGCCAGCAGTCACCCTGTGGGAGGAGTATTGGATACGCAGTATTTT. Translation gives CASSHPVGGVLDTQYF. The chain links TRBV6-2 or TRBV6-3 to TRBJ2-3, with TRBD2 as a possible D gene (6 bases). There are 16 residues in the CDR3. V dropped 5 bases and J dropped 6 bases, with 21 bases sitting between them. CDR1 and CDR2 (germline): MNHEY, SVGEGT.

This clone was counted once. J is TRBJ1-2 and V is TRBV2; D may be TRBD1 (6 bases). V lost 6 bases and J 8 bases, leaving 16 bases between the germline ends. Germline CDR1 and CDR2: SNHLY and FYNNEI. CDR3 length: 13 amino acids. The CDR3 nucleotides are TGTGCCAGCAGCAAGCAGGGGATGGGAGGCTACACCTTC. Translation gives CASSKQGMGGYTF.

CDR3 DNA: TGTGCCAGCAGCGTAGCAGATTACAATGAGCAGTTCTTC. Its protein is CASSVADYNEQFF. The chain couples TRBV9 to TRBJ2-1; D is unclear. Germline V gives CDR1 SGDLS, CDR2 YYNGEE. The CDR3 spans 13 residues. Trimming cost V 0 bases and J 4 bases, with 5 bases left between them.

V is TRBV18 and J is TRBJ2-7; D may match TRBD1 or TRBD2 (5 bases each). V gave up 1 base and J gave up 1 base, with 14 bases separating them. Germline V gives CDR1 KGHSH, CDR2 LQKENI. This CDR3 spans 16 amino acids. The CDR3 sequence: CASSPLGVGGSYEQYF. CDR3 coding DNA: TGTGCCAGCTCACCACTGGGGGTTGGAGGATCCTACGAGCAGTACTTC.

This chain links TRBV7-2 with TRBJ1-1, with 7 bases identical to TRBD1. Germline V CDR1 and CDR2: SGHTA, FQGNSA. This CDR3 is 14 amino acids long. Trimming cost V 5 bases and J 0 bases; bases outside gene matches: 3. The CDR3 DNA reads TGTGCCAGCAGCCTGGGACAGATGAACACTGAAGCTTTCTTT. It is translated as CASSLGQMNTEAFF. Based on the CDR3 plus reference TRBV7-2 and TRBJ1-1, the full variable domain is GAGVSQSPSNKVTEKGKDVELRCDPISGHTALYWYRQSLGQGLEFLIYFQGNSAPDKSGLPSDRFSAERTGGSVSTLTIQRTQQEDSAVYLCASSLGQMNTEAFFGQGTRLTVV.

This clone was detected once. V gene TRBV5-4 combines with J gene TRBJ2-5; D gene ambiguous. Germline V gene sequence: CDR1 SGHNT, CDR2 YYREEE (reference sequence). Trimming removed 0 bases from V and 0 bases from J, with 12 bases in between. The CDR3 runs 16 residues. The CDR3 sequence: CASSLVVSLHQETQYF. DNA of the CDR3: TGTGCCAGCAGCTTGGTTGTATCCCTCCACCAAGAGACCCAGTACTTC.

This clone was detected only once. The chain uses TRBV19 and TRBJ1-1; possible D gene TRBD1, 6 bases. Germline V gene sequence: CDR1 LNHDA, CDR2 SQIVND (reference sequence). This CDR3 region has 14 residues. V shed 5 bases and J shed 0 bases, with 10 bases lying between them. The CDR3 sequence: CASSVGQLNTEAFF. The CDR3 DNA reads as TGTGCCAGTAGTGTAGGACAGTTGAACACTGAAGCTTTCTTT.